What follows is one T cell receptor (beta chain) and its context. This receptor's antigen is unknown. No base quality information exists; no much larger clone differs at one position. This sample's time point label indicates: pretreatment peripheral blood. The cohort included roughly 29 patients with locally advanced or metastatic urothelial carcinoma who were treated at Memorial Sloan Kettering on a trial protocol. Peripheral blood mononuclear cells were collected pretreatment and during treatment, with between 1 and 8 total time points per patient. The Qiagen DNeasy Blood extraction kit was used to purify genomic DNA from total PBMCs and from tumor samples. Collected pretreatment and during treatment, PBMCs were isolated and stored as previously described. Including the terminal cysteine and phenylalanine, the CDR3 comprises 15 residues. The DNA shown is the 45-base CDR3, in frame from base 1. The data stem from a study of PD-L1 blockade in urothelial cancer (dated by TCRdb to about 2017). Background on the whole study: Every patient began therapy in 2014 and was given atezolizumab 1,200 mg intravenously every 3 weeks. Twenty-five of 29 patients were identified as males with urothelial cancer of bladder origin, and a prior smoking history was reported by 18 of 29 patients. Durable clinical benefit was achieved by nine patients and was not achieved by 20 patients. Patients had an ECOG performance status of 0 or 1 and had received between 0 and 3 prior chemotherapy regimens. In the same patients, pretreatment tumors underwent whole exome sequencing and RNA sequencing in addition to TCR sequencing. Some 30 patients had pretreatment blood TCR-seq, about 25 had at least one posttreatment blood collection, and about 25 had tumor TCR-seq. Durable clinical benefit meant progression-free survival longer than 6 months, and TCR features were also tested against progression-free and overall survival. TCR sequencing covered pretreatment tumor samples and matched, serially collected peripheral blood taken before and after atezolizumab treatment. The study was an exploratory multi-omic analysis of somatic, immune and clinical correlates of response to PD-L1 blockade with atezolizumab in urothelial cancer. Blood samples were analyzed at 3 weeks after treatment start (second dose) and at 6 weeks after treatment start. Blood samples gave median yields of about 140,000 T cells and tens of thousands of unique TCRs, along with a median clonality of roughly 0.08. Study-wide findings and limitations: Because of the small sample size (n ≈ 27) and the many exploratory analyses performed, the results are intended to be regarded as hypothesis-generating. A pretreatment peripheral blood TCR clonality below the median was linked to improved progression-free and overall survival. Greater expansion of tumor-associated TCR clones in peripheral blood 3 weeks after the start of treatment was observed in patients with durable benefit (n ≈ 22, p = 0.022).

To estimate absolute template abundance from read counts, synthetic TCR analog templates were spiked into each PCR. TCRbeta CDR3 regions were amplified from genomic DNA with bias-controlled V and J gene primers using the immunoSEQ assay. Rearranged TCRbeta segments were sequenced at approximately 20X coverage. The source study handled its data this way. Sequencing errors were corrected by clustering and CDR3s were annotated against IMGT to assign V, D and J genes. Out-of-frame and stop-codon sequences were excluded, and only productive TCRbeta rearrangements were used in downstream analyses. To compute clonality, Shannon entropy was normalized by the log of the number of unique productive sequences and then subtracted from one. Clones differing between time points or between blood and tumor were identified by Fisher's exact test with Benjamini-Hochberg correction at adjusted p below 0.01. What TCRdb holds here is the immuneACCESS table cut down to in-frame rearrangements. Part of the clones is not present; checked against another copy, under half of the missing clones reflect an unresolved V gene, and the others are unexplained. Clone size and V and J calls were adopted from that table, with D and trimming inferred from the DNA. The sample has 50,000 or so clones on record, about 86% of them singletons. Approximately 2.9% of the sample comes from the top ten.

This material consisted of PBMCs, taken around atezolizumab (anti-PD-L1) treatment. The clonotype originates from a man between 65 and 85 years old with urothelial cancer. The sequence joins TRBV21-1 to TRBJ2-7; the table's D call of TRBD2 was not tested on the DNA. TRBV21-1 is termed a pseudogene. The nucleotide sequence reads TGTGCCAGCAGCAAAGCTAGCGGGAGGGCCTACGAGCAGTACTTC. The encoded protein is CASSKASGRAYEQYF.